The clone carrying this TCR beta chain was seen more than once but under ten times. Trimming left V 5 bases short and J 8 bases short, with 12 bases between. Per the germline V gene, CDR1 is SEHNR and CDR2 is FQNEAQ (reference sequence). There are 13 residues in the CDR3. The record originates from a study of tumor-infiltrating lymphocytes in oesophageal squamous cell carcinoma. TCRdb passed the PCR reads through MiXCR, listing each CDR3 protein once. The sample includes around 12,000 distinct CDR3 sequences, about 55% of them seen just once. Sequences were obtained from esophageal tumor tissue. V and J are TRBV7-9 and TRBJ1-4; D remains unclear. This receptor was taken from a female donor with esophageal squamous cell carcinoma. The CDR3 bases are TGTGCCAGCAGCGGAGACCCGGGGGAAAAACTGTTTTTT. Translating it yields CASSGDPGEKLFF.